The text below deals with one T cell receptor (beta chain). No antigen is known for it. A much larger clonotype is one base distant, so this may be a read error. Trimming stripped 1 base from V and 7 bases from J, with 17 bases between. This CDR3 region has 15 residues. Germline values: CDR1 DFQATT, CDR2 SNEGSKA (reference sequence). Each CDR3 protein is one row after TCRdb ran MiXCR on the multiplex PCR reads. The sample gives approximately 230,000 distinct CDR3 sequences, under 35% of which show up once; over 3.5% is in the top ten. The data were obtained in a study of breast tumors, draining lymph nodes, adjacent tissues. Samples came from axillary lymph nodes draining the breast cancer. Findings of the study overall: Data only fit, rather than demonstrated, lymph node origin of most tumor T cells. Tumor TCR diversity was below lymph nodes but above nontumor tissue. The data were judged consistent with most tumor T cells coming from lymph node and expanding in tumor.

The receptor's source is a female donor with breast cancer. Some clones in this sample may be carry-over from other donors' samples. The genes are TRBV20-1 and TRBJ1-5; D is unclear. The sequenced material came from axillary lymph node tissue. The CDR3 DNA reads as TGCAGTGCTAGAGGAGGGAGCACCTTAATACAGCCCCAGCATTTT. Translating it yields CSARGGSTLIQPQHF.